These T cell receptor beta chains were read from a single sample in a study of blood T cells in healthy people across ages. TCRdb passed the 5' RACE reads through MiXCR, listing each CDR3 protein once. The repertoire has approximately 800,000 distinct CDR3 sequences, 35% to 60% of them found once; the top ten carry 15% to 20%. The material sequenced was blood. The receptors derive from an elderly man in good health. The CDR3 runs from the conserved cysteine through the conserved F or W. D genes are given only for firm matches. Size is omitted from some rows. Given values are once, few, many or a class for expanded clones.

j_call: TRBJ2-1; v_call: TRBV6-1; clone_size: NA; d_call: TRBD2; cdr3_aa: CASSQVITSGWGEQFF
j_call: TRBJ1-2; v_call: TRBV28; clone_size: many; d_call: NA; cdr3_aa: CASSPWEGMNYGYTF
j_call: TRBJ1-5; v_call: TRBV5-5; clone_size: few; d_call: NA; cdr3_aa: CASSLRYGQLNQPQHF
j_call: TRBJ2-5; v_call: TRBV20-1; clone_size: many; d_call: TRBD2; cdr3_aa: CSAGLDSTSEETQYF
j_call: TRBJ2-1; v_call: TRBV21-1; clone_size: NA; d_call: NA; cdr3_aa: CASSKGAGRETQFF
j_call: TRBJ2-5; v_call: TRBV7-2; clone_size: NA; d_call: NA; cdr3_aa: CASSLARGTSFGQYF
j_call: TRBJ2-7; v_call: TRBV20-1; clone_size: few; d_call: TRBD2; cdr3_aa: CSARGPSGTYEQYF
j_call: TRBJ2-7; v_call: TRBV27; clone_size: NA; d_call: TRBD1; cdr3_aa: CASSLQGAHEQYF
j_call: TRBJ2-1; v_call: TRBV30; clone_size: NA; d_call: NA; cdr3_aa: CAWSSMESEQFF
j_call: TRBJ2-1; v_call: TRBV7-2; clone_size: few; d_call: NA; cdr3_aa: CASSLVPAFEGGGTYNEQFF
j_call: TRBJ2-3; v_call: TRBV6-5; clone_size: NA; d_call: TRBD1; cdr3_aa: CASSRGTGIDTQYF
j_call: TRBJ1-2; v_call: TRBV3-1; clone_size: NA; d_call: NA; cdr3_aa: CASSHESFYGYTF
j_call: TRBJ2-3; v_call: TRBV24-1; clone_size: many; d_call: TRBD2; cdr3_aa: CATSGRLAGGRSDTQYF
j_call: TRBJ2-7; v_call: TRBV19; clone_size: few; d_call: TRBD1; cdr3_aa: CASSAAGTGSYEQYF
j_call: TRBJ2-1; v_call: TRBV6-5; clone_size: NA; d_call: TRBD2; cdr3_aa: CASSTTSGRGEQFF
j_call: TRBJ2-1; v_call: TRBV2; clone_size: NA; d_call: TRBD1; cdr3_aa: CASSELGQGAGEQFF
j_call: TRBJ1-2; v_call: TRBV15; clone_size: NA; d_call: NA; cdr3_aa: CATSRDRPGGGGYTF
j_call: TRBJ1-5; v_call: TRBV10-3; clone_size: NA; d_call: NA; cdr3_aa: CAISDLGSRQPQHF
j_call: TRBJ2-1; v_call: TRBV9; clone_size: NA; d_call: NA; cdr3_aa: CASSPDPSSYNEQFF
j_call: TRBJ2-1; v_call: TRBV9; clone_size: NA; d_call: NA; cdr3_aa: CASSVALVADYNEQFF
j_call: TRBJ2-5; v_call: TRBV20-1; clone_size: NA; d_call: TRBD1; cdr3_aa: CSAGSQGVRTQYF
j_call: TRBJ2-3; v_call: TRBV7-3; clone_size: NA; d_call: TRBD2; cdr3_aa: CASSQTSGGGHGTDTQYF
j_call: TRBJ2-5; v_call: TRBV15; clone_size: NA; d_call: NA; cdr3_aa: CATSRDPSGQETQYF
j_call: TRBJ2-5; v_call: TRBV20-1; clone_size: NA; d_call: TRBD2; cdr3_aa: CSARDSGTSGSQETQYF
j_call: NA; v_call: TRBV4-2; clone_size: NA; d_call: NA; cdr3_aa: CASSHSDRRDEQYF
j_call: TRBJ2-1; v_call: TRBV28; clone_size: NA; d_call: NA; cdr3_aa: CASRTRLGEQFF
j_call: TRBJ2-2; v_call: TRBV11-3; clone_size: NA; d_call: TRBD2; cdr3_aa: CASSLFPGLAGGLNTGELFF
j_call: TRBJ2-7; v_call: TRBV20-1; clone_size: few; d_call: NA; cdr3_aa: CSARDLGRGYEQYF
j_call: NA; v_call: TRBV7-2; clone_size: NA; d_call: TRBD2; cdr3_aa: CASTTRLADEQYF
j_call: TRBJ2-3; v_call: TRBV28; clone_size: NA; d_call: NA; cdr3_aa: CASRTLRPGREYTQYF
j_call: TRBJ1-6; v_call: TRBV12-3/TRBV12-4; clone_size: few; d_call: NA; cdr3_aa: CASSFRQNSPLHF
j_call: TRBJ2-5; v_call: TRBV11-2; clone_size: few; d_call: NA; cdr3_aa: CASSLENWGTQYF
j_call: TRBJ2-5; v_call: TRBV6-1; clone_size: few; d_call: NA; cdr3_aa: CASIRAISTQETQYF
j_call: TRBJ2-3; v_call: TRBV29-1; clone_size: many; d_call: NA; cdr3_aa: CSVLAQGTDTQYF
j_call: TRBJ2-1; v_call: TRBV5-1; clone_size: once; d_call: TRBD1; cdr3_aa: CASRVGQAPSYNEQFF
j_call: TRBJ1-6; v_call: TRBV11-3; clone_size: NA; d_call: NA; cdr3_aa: CASSLAPDSPLHF
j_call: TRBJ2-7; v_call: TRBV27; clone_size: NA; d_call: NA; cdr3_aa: CASSPQQEQYF
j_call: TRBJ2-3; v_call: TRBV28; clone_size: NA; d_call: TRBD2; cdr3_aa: CASRSESSGRATDTQYF
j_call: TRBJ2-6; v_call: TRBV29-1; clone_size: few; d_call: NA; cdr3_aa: CSVTGQLGPGANVLTF
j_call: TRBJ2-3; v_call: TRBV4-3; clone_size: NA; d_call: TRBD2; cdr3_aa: CASSQEWQREIDTQYF
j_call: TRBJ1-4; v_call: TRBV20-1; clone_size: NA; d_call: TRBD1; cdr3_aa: CSVLSGGGNKEKLFF
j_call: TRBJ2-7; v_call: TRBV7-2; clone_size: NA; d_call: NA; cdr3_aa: CASSLRRSVEQYF
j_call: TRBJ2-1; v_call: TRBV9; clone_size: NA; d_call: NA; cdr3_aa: CASSVVGEDEQFF